The 10 T cell receptor beta chains given below trace back to one sample, sequenced in a study of identifying expanded T cells in peripheral blood. Profiling relied on immunoSEQ multiplex PCR, and the TCRdb table lists in-frame clones only, not all of them. Here the sample spans about 78,000 clones, 70% to 90% being singletons. The specimen sequenced was blood. The origin of the receptors is a person between 18 and 69 years old in good health.

The rearrangement uses TRBV29-1 and TRBJ2-3; TRBD1 or TRBD2 may be the D gene (5 bases each). The V end lost 4 bases, the J end lost 5 bases, and 13 bases lay between the germline ends. This CDR3 contains 13 residues. Germline loops: CDR1 SQVTM, CDR2 ANQGSEA. CDR3 nucleotide sequence: TGCAGCGTTGGACGGGGCCGCCAAGATACGCAGTATTTT. It yields the protein CSVGRGRQDTQYF.

The chain links TRBV9 to TRBJ2-1; TRBD1 matches at 11 bases. CDR1 is SGDLS and CDR2 is YYNGEE in the germline V gene. This CDR3 comprises 16 residues. V shed 4 bases and J 3 bases; nucleotides not matched to a gene: 6. CDR3 nucleotide sequence: TGTGCCAGCAGCCTAGGGACAGGGGGTAGCTACAATGAGCAGTTCTTC. It specifies CASSLGTGGSYNEQFF. The whole variable domain, remainder taken from reference TRBV9 and TRBJ2-1, is DSGVTQTPKHLITATGQRVTLRCSPRSGDLSVYWYQQSLDQGLQFLIQYYNGEERAKGNILERFSAQQFPDLHSELNLSSLELGDSALYFCASSLGTGGSYNEQFFGPGTRLTVL.

This clone showed up just a few times. The V call is TRBV19, the J call TRBJ1-1, with a weak D call TRBD1 (6 bases). The CDR3 loop spans 14 amino acids. The V end lost 5 bases, the J end lost 2 bases, and 12 bases lay between the germline ends. Looked up from germline, CDR1 is LNHDA and CDR2 is SQIVND (reference sequence). CDR3 protein: CASSQQGSNTEAFF. CDR3 bases: TGTGCCAGTAGTCAACAGGGATCTAACACTGAAGCTTTCTTT. The variable domain in full, with the rest retrieved from reference TRBV19 and TRBJ1-1, is DGGITQSPKYLFRKEGQNVTLSCEQNLNHDAMYWYRQDPGQGLRLIYYSQIVNDFQKGDIAEGYSVSREKKESFPLTVTSAQKNPTAFYLCASSQQGSNTEAFFGQGTRLTVV.

The V gene is TRBV7-9, the J gene TRBJ1-5; a possible D gene is TRBD1 (6 bases). The CDR3 is made up of 16 amino acids. Trimming took off 4 bases at V and 2 bases at J, with 15 bases between the two ends. The germline gives CDR1 SEHNR, CDR2 FQNEAQ (reference sequence). CDR3 nucleotide sequence: TGTGCCAGCAGCTCACAAGTGGGGGGCGGCAATCAGCCCCAGCATTTT. Its translation is CASSSQVGGGNQPQHF.

V gene TRBV28 combines with J gene TRBJ2-2; 8 bases align to TRBD2. CDR1 is MDHEN and CDR2 is SYDVKM in the germline V gene. Trimming took 4 bases from V and 6 from J; bases not matched to a gene: 16. The CDR3 contains 18 residues. In nucleotides, the CDR3 is TGTGCCAGCAGTTCAACCGGGACTAGTATTTCTGGGTCCGGGGAGCTGTTTTTT. Amino acids: CASSSTGTSISGSGELFF.

The chain employs TRBV7-8 and TRBJ1-5; TRBD1 aligns across 10 bases. V shed 5 bases and J 0 bases; nucleotides not matched to a gene: 4. The CDR3 is 16 residues long. Per germline, CDR1 SGHVS and CDR2 FQNEAQ. This chain's CDR3 is CASSLGTGASNQPQHF. CDR3 in DNA: TGTGCCAGCAGCCTGGGGACAGGGGCTAGCAATCAGCCCCAGCATTTT.

There are a few counts of this clone. The V gene is TRBV11-2, the J gene TRBJ2-7, with 10 bases matching TRBD1. Looked up from germline, CDR1 is SGHAT and CDR2 is FQNNGV. The V gene end was trimmed by 3 bases and the J gene end by 5 bases; junction bases not matched to a gene: 4. The length of the CDR3 is 14 residues. The CDR3: CASSFTGTGDEQYF. The CDR3 bases are TGTGCCAGCAGCTTCACCGGGACAGGGGACGAGCAGTACTTC.

This chain connects TRBV5-1 to TRBJ2-3, with D possibly called TRBD1 or TRBD2 (5 bases each). The length of the CDR3 is 13 residues. Trimming stripped 4 bases from V and 9 bases from J, with 15 bases between. Germline V CDR1 and CDR2: SGHRS, YFSETQ. CDR3 DNA sequence: TGCGCCAGCAGCCCGTACGACAGAGGGACGCAGTATTTT. This gives the protein CASSPYDRGTQYF.

The V gene is TRBV5-1, the J gene TRBJ2-7, with TRBD1 matching over 7 bases. With 4 bases clipped from V and 2 bases from J, the junction kept 12 bases outside the gene matches. The CDR3 loop spans 16 amino acids. CDR1 SGHRS and CDR2 YFSETQ come from the germline V gene. The CDR3 sequence is CASSSRGQLAPYEQYF. The CDR3 nucleotides are TGCGCCAGCAGCAGCCGGGGACAGCTCGCTCCCTACGAGCAGTACTTC.

This CDR3 reads CASSETTGTSKNIQYF. Here the CDR3 DNA reads TGTGCCAGCAGTGAGACAACAGGGACTTCCAAAAACATTCAGTACTTC. This chain uses TRBV2 with TRBJ2-4; D tentatively fits TRBD1 or TRBD2 (6 bases each). The germline V gene encodes CDR1 SNHLY and CDR2 FYNNEI. The V and J ends lost 3 bases and 2 bases respectively, with 14 bases between them. This CDR3 is built from 16 residues.